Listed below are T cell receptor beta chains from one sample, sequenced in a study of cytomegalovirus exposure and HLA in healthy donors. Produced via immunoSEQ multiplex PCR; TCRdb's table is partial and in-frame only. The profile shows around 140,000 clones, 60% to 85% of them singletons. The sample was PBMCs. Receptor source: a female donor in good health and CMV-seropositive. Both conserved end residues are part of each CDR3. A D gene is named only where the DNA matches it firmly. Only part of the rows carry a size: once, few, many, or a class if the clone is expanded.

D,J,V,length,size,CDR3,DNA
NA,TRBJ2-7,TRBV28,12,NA,CASSLSFYEQYF,TGTGCCAGCAGTTTGAGCTTCTACGAGCAGTACTTC
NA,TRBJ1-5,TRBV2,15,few,CASTIQGGGNQPQHF,TGTGCCAGCACTATACAGGGTGGGGGCAATCAGCCCCAGCATTTT
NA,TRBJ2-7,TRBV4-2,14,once,CASSQRLSSYEQYF,TGTGCCAGCAGCCAAAGACTTAGCTCCTACGAGCAGTACTTC
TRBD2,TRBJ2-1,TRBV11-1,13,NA,CASSSGRHNEQFF,TGTGCCAGCTCCAGCGGGAGGCACAATGAGCAGTTCTTC
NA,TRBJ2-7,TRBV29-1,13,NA,CSVEVLGSYEQYF,TGCAGCGTTGAGGTCTTAGGGAGCTACGAGCAGTACTTC
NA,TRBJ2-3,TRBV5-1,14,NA,CASSQLVNTDTQYF,TGCGCCAGCAGCCAATTAGTGAACACAGATACGCAGTATTTT
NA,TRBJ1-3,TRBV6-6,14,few,CASSPQGSGNTIYF,TGTGCCAGCAGTCCCCAGGGGTCTGGAAACACCATATATTTT
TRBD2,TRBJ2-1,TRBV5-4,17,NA,CASSLSFGTSSDNEQFF,TGTGCCAGCAGCTTGAGTTTCGGGACTAGTTCTGACAATGAGCAGTTCTTC
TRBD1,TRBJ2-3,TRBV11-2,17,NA,CASSPTKPGQYTDTQYF,TGTGCCAGCAGCCCAACAAAACCGGGACAGTACACAGATACGCAGTATTTT
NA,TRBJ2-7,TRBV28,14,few,CASSLGGGPYEQYF,TGTGCCAGCAGTTTAGGAGGGGGCCCCTACGAGCAGTACTTC
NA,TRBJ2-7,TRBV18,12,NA,CASSPTAYEQYF,TGTGCCAGCTCACCAACAGCCTACGAGCAGTACTTC
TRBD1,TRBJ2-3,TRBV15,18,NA,CATSSHPPGQGATDTQYF,TGTGCCACCAGCAGCCATCCCCCGGGACAGGGGGCCACAGATACGCAGTATTTT
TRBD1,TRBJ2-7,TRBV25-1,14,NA,CASSRQGGSYEQYF,TGTGCCAGCAGTCGACAGGGCGGCTCCTACGAGCAGTACTTC
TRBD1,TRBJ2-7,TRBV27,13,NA,CASSTGRGREQYF,TGTGCCAGCAGTACGGGCAGGGGGCGAGAGCAGTACTTC
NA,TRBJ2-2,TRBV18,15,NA,CASSPRQENTGELFF,TGTGCCAGCTCACCACGCCAGGAGAACACCGGGGAGCTGTTTTTT
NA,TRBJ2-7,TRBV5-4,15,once,CASSPAGASNYEQCF,TGTGCCAGCAGCCCGGCGGGGGCGTCCAACTACGAGCAGTGCTTC
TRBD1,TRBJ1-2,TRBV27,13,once,CASSSGQGEGYTF,TGTGCCAGCAGTTCAGGACAGGGTGAAGGCTACACCTTC
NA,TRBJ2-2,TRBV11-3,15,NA,CASSPGWAGTGELFF,TGTGCCAGCAGCCCCGGCTGGGCGGGGACCGGGGAGCTGTTTTTT
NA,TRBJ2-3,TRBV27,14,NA,CASSESDSTDTQYF,TGTGCCAGCAGTGAGTCCGATAGCACAGATACGCAGTATTTT
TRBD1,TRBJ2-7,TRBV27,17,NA,CATSRDRGPLSSYEQYF,TGTGCCACTTCCCGGGACAGGGGTCCCCTTAGCTCCTACGAGCAGTACTTC
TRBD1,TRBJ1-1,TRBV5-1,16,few,CASSLGSQTGGTEAFF,TGCGCCAGCAGCTTGGGGTCCCAGACAGGGGGCACTGAAGCTTTCTTT
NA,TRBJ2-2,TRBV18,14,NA,CASSPPTGTGELFF,TGTGCCAGCTCACCACCTACAGGGACCGGGGAGCTGTTTTTT
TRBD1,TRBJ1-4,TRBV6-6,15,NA,CASSPPGQPFEKLFF,TGTGCCAGCAGCCCGCCGGGACAGCCATTTGAAAAACTGTTTTTT
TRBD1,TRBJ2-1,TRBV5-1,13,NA,CASSRQGSNEQFF,TGCGCCAGCAGCCGACAGGGGAGCAATGAGCAGTTCTTC
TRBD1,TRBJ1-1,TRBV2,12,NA,CASSLQGIEAFF,TGTGCCAGCAGTTTACAGGGGATTGAAGCTTTCTTT
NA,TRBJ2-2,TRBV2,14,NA,CASSSTRNTGELFF,TGTGCCAGCAGTTCGACTCGGAACACCGGGGAGCTGTTTTTT
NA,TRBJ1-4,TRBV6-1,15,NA,CASSELAGQLEKLFF,TGTGCCAGCAGTGAGCTTGCAGGCCAACTCGAAAAACTGTTTTTT
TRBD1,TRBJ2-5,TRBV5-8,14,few,CASSIDRVQETQYF,TGTGCCAGCAGCATTGACAGGGTCCAAGAGACCCAGTACTTC
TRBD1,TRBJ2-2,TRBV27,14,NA,CASQRDRNTGELFF,TGTGCCAGTCAACGGGACAGAAACACCGGGGAGCTGTTTTTT
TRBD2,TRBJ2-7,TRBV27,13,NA,CASRASGLYEQYF,TGTGCCAGCCGGGCTAGCGGCTTATACGAGCAGTACTTC
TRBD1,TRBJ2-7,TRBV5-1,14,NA,CASSWDRRNYEQYF,TGCGCCAGCAGCTGGGACAGGAGAAACTACGAGCAGTACTTC
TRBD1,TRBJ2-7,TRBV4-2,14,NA,CASSQDRGPGYQYF,TGTGCCAGCAGCCAAGATAGGGGGCCCGGGTACCAGTACTTC
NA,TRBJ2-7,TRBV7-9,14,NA,CSSSSGSIVTEQYF,TGTTCCAGCAGCTCCGGGTCCATAGTCACCGAGCAGTACTTC
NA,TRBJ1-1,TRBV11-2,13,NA,CASSLDINTEAFF,TGTGCCAGCAGCTTAGACATTAACACTGAAGCTTTCTTT
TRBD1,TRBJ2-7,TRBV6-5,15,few,CASSYTSGTGYEQYF,TGTGCCAGCAGTTACACGTCGGGGACAGGGTACGAGCAGTACTTC
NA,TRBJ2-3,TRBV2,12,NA,CASRPSADTQYF,TGTGCCAGCAGGCCTAGCGCAGATACGCAGTATTTT
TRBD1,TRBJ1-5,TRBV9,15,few,CASSQSKDRGQPQHF,TGTGCCAGCAGCCAGAGCAAGGACAGGGGCCAGCCCCAGCATTTT
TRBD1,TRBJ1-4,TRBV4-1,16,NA,CASSDPNRGRSEKLFF,TGCGCCAGCAGCGACCCCAACAGGGGCCGATCTGAAAAACTGTTTTTT
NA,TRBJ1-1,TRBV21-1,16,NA,CASSKVRGGEDTEAFF,TGTGCCAGCAGCAAAGTGCGGGGGGGCGAAGACACTGAAGCTTTCTTT
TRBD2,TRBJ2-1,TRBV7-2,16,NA,CASSKVSRGGATEQFF,TGTGCCAGCAGCAAAGTATCGCGCGGGGGGGCCACTGAGCAGTTCTTC
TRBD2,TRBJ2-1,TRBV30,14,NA,CAWRRGGPGNEQFF,TGTGCCTGGAGGCGGGGGGGGCCGGGAAATGAGCAGTTCTTC
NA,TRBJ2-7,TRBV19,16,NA,CASSRTGTQKDYEQYF,TGTGCCAGTAGCCGAACCGGGACACAGAAAGACTACGAGCAGTACTTC
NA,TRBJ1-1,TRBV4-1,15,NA,CASSQAYVRNTEAFF,TGCGCCAGCAGCCAAGCCTACGTGCGGAACACTGAAGCTTTCTTT
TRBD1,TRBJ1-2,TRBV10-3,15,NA,CAIPAERQGGTGYTF,TGTGCCATCCCCGCCGAGAGACAGGGTGGCACTGGCTACACCTTC
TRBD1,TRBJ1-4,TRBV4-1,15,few,CASSQRQGYYEKLFF,TGCGCCAGCAGCCAAAGACAGGGGTACTATGAAAAACTGTTTTTT
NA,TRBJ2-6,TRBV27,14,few,CASSFGSGANVLTF,TGTGCCAGCAGTTTCGGCTCTGGGGCCAACGTCCTGACTTTC
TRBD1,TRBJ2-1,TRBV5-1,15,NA,CASSFDRESDNEQFF,TGCGCCAGCAGCTTCGACAGGGAGTCGGACAATGAGCAGTTCTTC
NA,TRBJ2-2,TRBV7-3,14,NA,CASSPYRNTGELFF,TGTGCCAGCAGCCCATACAGGAACACCGGGGAGCTGTTTTTT
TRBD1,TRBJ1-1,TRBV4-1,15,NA,CASSQASTGLTEAFF,TGCGCCAGCAGCCAAGCCTCGACAGGGTTGACTGAAGCTTTCTTT
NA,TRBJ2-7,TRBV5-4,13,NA,CASSFGTTYEQYF,TGTGCCAGCAGCTTTGGGACAACCTACGAGCAGTACTTC
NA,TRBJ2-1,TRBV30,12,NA,CACQGFGNEQFF,TGTGCCTGCCAGGGGTTCGGCAATGAGCAGTTCTTC